The 32 T cell receptor beta chains below were found in one sample sequenced in a study of patients and donors after allogeneic stem cell transplantation. Via MiXCR, TCRdb re-called the RT-PCR reads, giving one row per CDR3 protein. The profile shows roughly 180,000 distinct CDR3 sequences, approximately 41% of them singletons. Sequencing was performed on blood, either unsorted or a sorted T cell fraction (not recorded which). The receptors were sampled from a human donor who was either an allogeneic HSCT recipient or a stem cell or donor lymphocyte infusion donor (not recorded which). It is not recorded whose cells these are; they may come from a transplant donor.

This clonotype occurred a few times. This chain connects TRBV12-3 or TRBV12-4 to TRBJ2-1; the D is unclear. This CDR3 is built from 13 residues. The germline V and J ends were trimmed by 8 bases and 2 bases, with 10 bases remaining between them. The CDR3 bases are TGTGCCAGCGTTTCAGCCACCTACAATGAGCAGTTCTTC. As protein: CASVSATYNEQFF.

The V gene is TRBV7-2, the J gene TRBJ1-2; D remains ambiguous. The CDR3 loop spans 12 amino acids. Trimming took 3 bases from V and 3 from J, leaving 5 bases between them. CDR1 is SGHTA, CDR2 FQGNSA, per germline. CDR3 bases: TGTGCCAGCAGCTTCCCCTACTATGGCTACACCTTC. It is translated as CASSFPYYGYTF.

The chain couples TRBV15 to TRBJ2-1; D unresolved. Germline CDR1 LNHNV, CDR2 YYDKDF (reference sequence). The CDR3 has 11 residues. V lost 3 bases, J lost 7 bases, and 4 bases lay in between. CDR3: CATSRLNEQFF. The CDR3 DNA is TGTGCCACCAGCAGGTTGAATGAGCAGTTCTTC.

V gene TRBV28 combines with J gene TRBJ2-2; no reliable D call. The ends were cut back, 3 bases at V and 5 bases at J, with 10 bases in the middle. The germline gives CDR1 MDHEN, CDR2 SYDVKM. This CDR3 region has 14 residues. CDR3 protein: CASSLASTTGELFF. CDR3 bases: TGTGCCAGCAGTTTGGCCAGCACTACCGGGGAGCTGTTTTTT.

The rearrangement joins TRBV20-1 to TRBJ2-1, with no clear D. The germline V gene has CDR1 DFQATT and CDR2 SNEGSKA (reference sequence). CDR3 length equals 14 residues. The germline V and J ends were trimmed by 5 bases and 0 bases, with 11 bases remaining between them. The CDR3 sequence: CSAGTRSSYNEQFF. CDR3 nucleotides: TGCAGTGCTGGTACTCGGAGCTCCTACAATGAGCAGTTCTTC.

The rearrangement uses TRBV24-1 and TRBJ2-1; D unclear. The V gene's germline CDR1 is KGHDR and CDR2 SFDVKD. This CDR3 is 14 amino acids long. Trimming pared 3 bases from V and 5 bases from J, leaving 10 bases between. Here the CDR3 DNA reads TGTGCCACCAGTGATCCTCGGAGTCACAATGAGCAGTTCTTC. This encodes CATSDPRSHNEQFF.

The CDR3 sequence is CASSQDSSPQFF. CDR3 DNA: TGTGCCAGCAGCCAAGATTCCAGCCCGCAGTTCTTC. The chain is built from TRBV3-1 and TRBJ2-1, with D unresolved. This CDR3 has 12 residues. Germline V gene data show CDR1 as LGHDT and CDR2 as YNNKEL (reference sequence). Between the trimmed V and J ends, which lost 0 bases and 12 bases, there was a span of 9 bases.

The chain couples TRBV18 to TRBJ2-1; 10 bases match TRBD1. The V gene end was trimmed by 4 bases and the J gene end by 2 bases; junction bases not matched to a gene: 5. This CDR3 has 16 amino acids. Germline assignment: CDR1 KGHSH and CDR2 LQKENI. CDR3 DNA: TGTGCCAGCTCACTGGGGACAGGGGTGCCCTACAATGAGCAGTTCTTC. It specifies CASSLGTGVPYNEQFF.

CDR3 protein: CASSSETYGLLSSVEAFF. The DNA for the CDR3 is TGTGCCAGCAGCTCCGAAACCTACGGGCTCCTTTCGTCTGTTGAAGCTTTCTTT. This chain connects TRBV7-9 to TRBJ1-1; D is ambiguous. CDR3 length: 18 amino acids. The germline V and J ends were trimmed by 4 bases and 7 bases, with 28 bases remaining between them. Germline V gene data show CDR1 as SEHNR and CDR2 as FQNEAQ (reference sequence).

This clonotype was picked up many times. V is TRBV7-2 and J is TRBJ1-1; the D is unclear. Looked up from germline, CDR1 is SGHTA and CDR2 is FQGNSA. V was shortened by 4 bases and J by 1 base, with 16 bases between the two germline ends. The CDR3 is 16 residues long. The CDR3 loop is CASSSTRGRTNTEAFF. The CDR3 region has the DNA TGTGCCAGCAGCTCAACCCGCGGACGGACGAACACTGAAGCTTTCTTT.

This chain joins TRBV7-6 and TRBJ2-7; 9 nucleotides line up with TRBD2. This CDR3 has 15 amino acids. The junction had 8 bases not matched to a gene; V was cut back by 5 bases and J by 3 bases. The germline gives CDR1 SGHVS, CDR2 FNYEAQ. The CDR3 coding sequence is TGTGCCAGCAGCCTCCCGGCTAGCGGGGACTACGAGCAGTACTTC. It codes for CASSLPASGDYEQYF.

The chain employs TRBV9 and TRBJ2-1, with 8 nucleotides matching TRBD2. The germline V gene encodes CDR1 SGDLS and CDR2 YYNGEE. The CDR3 covers 15 residues. V lost 3 bases and J lost 5; bases outside the gene matches: 7. The CDR3: CASSDTSGSNNEQFF. The CDR3 nucleotides are TGTGCCAGCAGCGACACTAGCGGCTCTAACAATGAGCAGTTCTTC.

This clonotype was seen only a few times. The V and J genes are TRBV12-3 or TRBV12-4 and TRBJ2-1, with D unclear. V lost 5 bases, J lost 9 bases, and 5 bases lay in between. The CDR3 spans 10 residues. The CDR3 loop reads CASSRTEQFF. In DNA, the CDR3 is TGTGCCAGCAGTAGGACTGAGCAGTTCTTC.

The gene calls are TRBV20-1 and TRBJ2-3, with D possibly being TRBD2 (6 bases). Trimming took 4 bases from V and 7 from J, leaving 21 bases between them. CDR1 is DFQATT and CDR2 is SNEGSKA in the germline V gene (reference sequence). The CDR3 runs 15 residues. The CDR3 DNA sequence: TGCAGTGCTACCACCCAACCGGGAGCTCAGTATACGCAGTATTTT. Protein sequence: CSATTQPGAQYTQYF.

This clonotype occurred a few times. This chain joins TRBV6-5 and TRBJ1-3; tentative D call: TRBD1 (5 bases). The CDR3 has 15 residues. The germline gives CDR1 MNHEY, CDR2 SVGAGI. The ends were cut back, 7 bases at V and 4 bases at J, with 17 bases in the middle. Written as DNA, the CDR3 is TGTGCCAGCACTCCGGTGGGGCGGAAAGGAAACACCATATATTTT. It is translated as CASTPVGRKGNTIYF.

The chain links TRBV4-3 to TRBJ2-2; TRBD2 might be the D (5 bases). The CDR3 totals 15 residues. V was trimmed by 6 bases and J by 1 base, leaving 12 bases between them. Looked up from germline, CDR1 is LGHNA and CDR2 is YSLEER. CDR3 region: CASSPFSVNTGELFF. In nucleotides, the CDR3 is TGCGCCAGCAGTCCCTTTAGCGTGAACACCGGGGAGCTGTTTTTT.

The chain employs TRBV7-9 and TRBJ2-2; D unresolved. The V end was cut by 2 bases, the J end by 1 base, with 11 bases between. The CDR3 runs 16 residues. The germline gives CDR1 SEHNR, CDR2 FQNEAQ (reference sequence). CDR3 amino acids: CASSLTDPQNTGELFF. As DNA, the CDR3 is TGTGCCAGCAGCTTAACTGATCCCCAGAACACCGGGGAGCTGTTTTTT.

This clonotype appeared a few times. The gene calls are TRBV6-2 or TRBV6-3 and TRBJ2-1; D might be TRBD1 or TRBD2, each matching 5 bases. Germline V lookup: CDR1 MNHEY, CDR2 SVGEGT. The CDR3 has 13 amino acids. Trimming took 7 bases from V and 10 from J, leaving 17 bases between them. CDR3 region: CASIKTSGTEQFF. The CDR3 DNA reads as TGTGCCAGCATTAAAACCTCCGGGACCGAGCAGTTCTTC.

This clonotype was recorded a few times. The chain is built from TRBV4-2 and TRBJ1-1, with a weak D call TRBD1 (5 bases). The CDR3 consists of 16 residues. The V gene lost 3 bases and the J gene lost 2 bases, with 16 bases spanning the gap. Germline assignment: CDR1 LGHNA and CDR2 YNFKEQ. The CDR3 region has the DNA TGTGCCAGCAGCCAGCCGGGGGATGAGGGTAACACTGAAGCTTTCTTT. It codes for CASSQPGDEGNTEAFF.

The chain carries TRBV11-2 and TRBJ1-2, with 8 bases lining up with TRBD1. The CDR3 runs 15 residues. CDR1 is SGHAT, CDR2 FQNNGV, per germline. With 7 bases clipped from V and 2 bases from J, the junction kept 9 bases outside the gene matches. CDR3 in DNA: TGTGCCAGCAACCCTGGGACAGGCCGCAACTATGGCTACACCTTC. Translating it yields CASNPGTGRNYGYTF.

The V gene is TRBV6-6, the J gene TRBJ2-1, with D perhaps TRBD1 or TRBD2 (6 bases each). CDR1 and CDR2 from the germline V gene are MNHNY and SVGAGI (reference sequence). V lost 6 bases and J 13 bases, leaving 13 bases between the germline ends. The CDR3 is 11 amino acids. CDR3 amino acids: CASRWDGGQFF. CDR3 in DNA: TGTGCCAGCAGATGGGACGGGGGCCAGTTCTTC.

This chain uses TRBV18 with TRBJ2-5; D call uncertain. The CDR3 contains 13 residues. In germline, CDR1 is KGHSH, CDR2 LQKENI. The ends were cut back, 6 bases at V and 9 bases at J, with 17 bases in the middle. This CDR3 reads CASSSDTLGAQYF. The CDR3 DNA reads as TGTGCCAGCTCCTCTGACACGCTTGGGGCCCAGTACTTC.

The chain combines TRBV4-3 with TRBJ2-2, with TRBD1 matching over 8 bases. CDR3 length: 19 amino acids. V shed 1 base, J shed 2 bases, and the junction held 12 bases outside the gene matches. Germline CDR1 and CDR2: LGHNA and YSLEER. This CDR3 reads CASSQGRTGKGYNTGELFF. Here the CDR3 DNA reads TGCGCCAGCAGCCAAGGAAGGACAGGGAAAGGGTATAACACCGGGGAGCTGTTTTTT.

CDR3 amino acids: CAISESKPLPGQSMNTEAFF. The CDR3 bases are TGTGCCATCAGTGAGTCGAAACCTCTGCCGGGACAGAGCATGAACACTGAAGCTTTCTTT. V is TRBV10-3 and J is TRBJ1-1, with 7 bases matching TRBD1. This CDR3 has 20 amino acids. Losses at the gene ends were 0 bases for V and 0 bases for J; bases not matched to a gene: 16. The germline gives CDR1 ENHRY, CDR2 SYGVKD.

The chain recombines TRBV5-4 with TRBJ2-1; D is unresolved. In germline, CDR1 is SGHNT, CDR2 YYREEE (reference sequence). CDR3 length: 15 amino acids. The V gene lost 4 bases and the J gene lost 7 bases, with 18 bases spanning the gap. The CDR3 loop is CASSVDSARTNEQFF. The CDR3 bases are TGTGCCAGCAGCGTAGACTCAGCCCGAACGAATGAGCAGTTCTTC.

This rearrangement joins TRBV4-3 to TRBJ1-2, with TRBD1 matching 7 bases. Per germline, CDR1 LGHNA and CDR2 YSLEER. V gave up 4 bases and J gave up 4 bases; unmatched junction bases: 6. CDR3 length: 14 amino acids. CDR3 amino acids: CASSPGGTVYGYTF. The CDR3 DNA sequence: TGCGCCAGCAGCCCAGGGGGGACAGTCTATGGCTACACCTTC.

This clonotype was observed at least ten times. CDR3 region: CSARVPLLSGNTIYF. Written as DNA, the CDR3 is TGCAGTGCTAGAGTTCCCCTACTCTCTGGAAACACCATATATTTT. The rearrangement joins TRBV20-1 to TRBJ1-3; no firm D call. Germline V gene lookup returns CDR1 DFQATT and CDR2 SNEGSKA (reference sequence). V shed 1 base and J shed 0 bases, with 10 bases lying between them. The CDR3 covers 15 residues.

This chain joins TRBV7-2 and TRBJ2-2; D gene ambiguous. Trimming removed 3 bases at V and 2 bases at J, with 13 bases between. The V gene's germline CDR1 is SGHTA and CDR2 FQGNSA. The CDR3 has 16 residues. The DNA of the CDR3 is TGTGCCAGCAGCTTCCCTCTGCGGCTAAACACCGGGGAGCTGTTTTTT. Residues: CASSFPLRLNTGELFF. Combining the CDR3 with reference TRBV7-2 and TRBJ2-2 gives the whole variable domain GAGVSQSPSNKVTEKGKDVELRCDPISGHTALYWYRQSLGQGLEFLIYFQGNSAPDKSGLPSDRFSAERTGGSVSTLTIQRTQQEDSAVYLCASSFPLRLNTGELFFGEGSRLTVL.

The chain recombines TRBV12-3 or TRBV12-4 with TRBJ2-3; D unresolved. This CDR3 comprises 14 residues. Trimming removed 6 bases at V and 5 bases at J, with 15 bases between. The CDR3, as DNA: TGTGCCAGCAGCCAAGCGTGGTTGGGAGATACGCAGTATTTT. This translates into CASSQAWLGDTQYF.

This sequence joins TRBV4-3 and TRBJ2-3; tentatively, D is TRBD2 (5 bases). V was pared by 0 bases and J by 2 bases, with 12 bases between. The germline CDR1 and CDR2 sequences are LGHNA and YSLEER. This CDR3 region has 16 residues. DNA of the CDR3: TGCGCCAGCAGCCAAGATGGGCCTAGCTTCACAGATACGCAGTATTTT. Translating gives CASSQDGPSFTDTQYF.

V gene TRBV2 combines with J gene TRBJ2-3; the match to TRBD2 covers 7 bases. With 6 bases clipped from V and 0 bases from J, the junction kept 9 bases outside the gene matches. Germline V gene lookup returns CDR1 SNHLY and CDR2 FYNNEI. This CDR3 spans 16 amino acids. The DNA for the CDR3 is TGTGCCAGCAGACAAGGGCCAGCGGGAAGCACAGATACGCAGTATTTT. This translates into CASRQGPAGSTDTQYF.

The chain joins TRBV7-9 to TRBJ2-7; 11 bases map to TRBD2. Germline assignment: CDR1 SEHNR and CDR2 FQNEAQ (reference sequence). J lost 2 bases, V lost 4 bases, and 7 bases had no gene match. The CDR3 consists of 16 residues. In DNA, the CDR3 is TGTGCCAGCAGCTACTCCCTAGCGGGGGGCCCCTACGAGCAGTACTTC. Its translation is CASSYSLAGGPYEQYF.